This section outlines one T cell receptor (beta chain) sequence together with its context. The entry originates in a study of blood T cell repertoires in COVID-19. The repertoire was sequenced with immunoSEQ multiplex PCR; TCRdb's copy has only in-frame clones and lacks some. The repertoire includes tens of thousands of clones, roughly 87% of them detected once, and approximately 5.1% sits in the top ten. Material: peripheral blood. This TCR came from an elderly man in a cohort sampled during active COVID-19.

CDR3 in amino acids: CASSLVAGSTDTQYF. The CDR3 DNA follows: TGTGCCAGCAGCTTGGTGGCAGGGAGCACAGATACGCAGTATTTT. The rearrangement joins TRBV5-6 to TRBJ2-3; the D gene is possibly TRBD1 (5 bases). Germline V gives CDR1 SGHDT, CDR2 YYEEEE. Between the trimmed V and J ends, which lost 0 bases and 0 bases, there was a span of 8 bases. CDR3 length: 15 residues.